The 24 T cell receptor beta chains below all came from one sample that was sequenced in a study of OX40 agonist ivuxolimab in advanced cancers. This table comes from immunoSEQ multiplex PCR, and its TCRdb copy is limited to in-frame clones, with some not included. The table has more than 80,000 clones, roughly nine tenths seen once. This specimen consisted of CD4+ or CD8+ T cells sorted from blood, obtained in a trial of the OX40 agonist ivuxolimab. These receptors came from an adult with an advanced solid tumor such as melanoma, head and neck, liver or kidney cancer.

This rearrangement joins TRBV15 to TRBJ2-3; TRBD2 matches 14 bases. V lost 5 bases, J lost 9 bases, and 7 bases stayed unmatched. The CDR3 totals 15 residues. Germline V gene sequence: CDR1 LNHNV, CDR2 YYDKDF (reference sequence). The CDR3 reads CATSAAGTSGRTQYF. The CDR3 nucleotides are TGTGCCACCAGCGCGGCCGGGACTAGCGGGAGAACGCAGTATTTT. The full variable domain, in which reference TRBV15 and TRBJ2-3 provide the parts outside the CDR3, is DAMVIQNPRYQVTQFGKPVTLSCSQTLNHNVMYWYQQKSSQAPKLLFHYYDKDFNNEADTPDNFQSRRPNTSFCFLDIRSPGLGDTAMYLCATSAAGTSGRTQYFGPGTRLTVL.

About this clone itself: Other DNA sequences in the same sample also yield this CDR3. The chain joins TRBV5-1 to TRBJ2-5, with 7 bases lining up with TRBD1. Germline CDR1 and CDR2: SGHRS and YFSETQ. The CDR3 has 15 amino acids. V was pared by 0 bases and J by 1 base, with 3 bases of the junction left unmatched. In DNA, the CDR3 is TGCGCCAGCAGCTTGGTGCCAGGGGGCCAAGAGACCCAGTACTTC. Protein: CASSLVPGGQETQYF.

V gene TRBV6-6 combines with J gene TRBJ2-1; D gene ambiguous. The CDR3 contains 15 residues. Germline V gives CDR1 MNHNY, CDR2 SVGAGI (reference sequence). V lost 5 bases to trimming and J lost 1 base, with 12 bases between them. The CDR3 spells CASSPHEMSYNEQFF. The CDR3 nucleotides are TGTGCCAGCAGTCCCCACGAAATGTCCTACAATGAGCAGTTCTTC.

The chain is built from TRBV5-4 and TRBJ2-2; weak D call: TRBD1 (6 bases). The germline CDR1 and CDR2 sequences are SGHNT and YYREEE (reference sequence). This CDR3 region has 16 residues. The V and J ends lost 4 bases and 2 bases respectively, with 15 bases between them. In DNA, the CDR3 is TGTGCCAGCAGCCGCGACGGGGACACCAACACCGGGGAGCTGTTTTTT. It is translated as CASSRDGDTNTGELFF. The full variable domain, in which reference TRBV5-4 and TRBJ2-2 provide the parts outside the CDR3, is ETGVTQSPTHLIKTRGQQVTLRCSSQSGHNTVSWYQQALGQGPQFIFQYYREEENGRGNFPPRFSGLQFPNYSSELNVNALELDDSALYLCASSRDGDTNTGELFFGEGSRLTVL.

Note on this clone: Sequence at one end of the junction differs from germline and may be a read error. V usage is TRBV7-2 and J usage is TRBJ2-7; D perhaps matches TRBD2 (5 bases). The CDR3 contains 13 residues. Germline CDR1 is SGHTA and CDR2 is FQGNSA. DNA for the CDR3: TGTGCCAGCAGCTCGCCGAGCGGATATTTCTTGAGCTTC. Translated, it gives CASSSPSGYFLSF.

The chain carries TRBV28 and TRBJ2-2; D remains ambiguous. Trimming removed 4 bases from V and 1 base from J, with 7 bases in between. The CDR3 is 14 residues long. Germline values: CDR1 MDHEN, CDR2 SYDVKM. DNA for the CDR3: TGTGCCAGCAGTTCCCCTGGGAACACCGGGGAGCTGTTTTTT. Translated, it gives CASSSPGNTGELFF.

The CDR3 region is CASSSYAGGPGNEQFF. In nucleotides, the CDR3 is TGCGCCAGTAGTAGCTACGCGGGAGGGCCCGGCAATGAGCAGTTCTTC. The chain employs TRBV5-1 and TRBJ2-1, with 9 bases fitting TRBD2. Germline V gene sequence: CDR1 SGHRS, CDR2 YFSETQ. J gave up 6 bases and V 8 bases, and 15 bases lay outside the gene matches. The CDR3 extends over 16 amino acids.

This clone occurred once. The rearrangement links TRBV4-2 to TRBJ2-7; 9 nucleotides line up with TRBD2. Germline V gene data show CDR1 as LGHNA and CDR2 as YNFKEQ. The CDR3 spans 18 residues. V was pared by 0 bases and J by 3 bases, with 12 bases of the junction left unmatched. The CDR3 DNA is TGTGCCAGCAGCCAAGATAACGGCGGGAGGGCCTGGGGCTACGAGCAGTACTTC. It codes for CASSQDNGGRAWGYEQYF.

The J gene is TRBJ2-7, the V gene TRBV27, with TRBD1 matching over 7 bases. The CDR3 sequence is 14 residues long. CDR1 and CDR2 (germline): MNHEY, SMNVEV (reference sequence). V shed 5 bases, J shed 2 bases, and the junction held 6 bases outside the gene matches. CDR3 protein: CASSPTQGAYEQYF. The CDR3 DNA reads as TGTGCCAGCAGTCCCACCCAGGGGGCCTACGAGCAGTACTTC.

CDR3 amino acids: CASSVQANTGELFF. The CDR3 DNA is TGTGCCAGCAGCGTACAAGCGAACACCGGGGAGCTGTTTTTT. V gene TRBV7-9 combines with J gene TRBJ2-2; D is unresolved. CDR3 length equals 14 residues. Per the germline V gene, CDR1 is SEHNR and CDR2 is FQNEAQ (reference sequence). With 5 bases removed from V and 0 bases from J, the gap between germline ends came to 7 bases.

This sequence joins TRBV19 and TRBJ2-7, with 7 bases that match TRBD2. Germline V gives CDR1 LNHDA, CDR2 SQIVND (reference sequence). V trimming: 1 base; J trimming: 7 bases; junction bases outside the gene matches: 10. The CDR3 extends over 15 amino acids. The CDR3 sequence is CASSIAWTRASEQYF. In nucleotides, the CDR3 is TGTGCCAGTAGTATAGCTTGGACTAGGGCCTCGGAGCAGTACTTC.

This chain uses TRBV28 with TRBJ1-3; D is ambiguous. Germline V gene sequence: CDR1 MDHEN, CDR2 SYDVKM. Trimming stripped 6 bases from V and 0 bases from J, with 3 bases between. This CDR3 spans 12 amino acids. Written as DNA, the CDR3 is TGTGCCAGCAGGCTCTCTGGAAACACCATATATTTT. Its protein is CASRLSGNTIYF.

The chain couples TRBV30 to TRBJ2-2, with 7 bases matching TRBD2. Germline trimming cut 3 bases from V and 5 bases from J; bases unmatched to any gene: 3. Germline-derived CDR1 and CDR2 are GTSNPN and SVGIG (reference sequence). This CDR3 is built from 13 residues. For the CDR3, the DNA is TGTGCCTGGAGCGGACTAGGGACCGGGGAGCTGTTTTTT. Amino acids: CAWSGLGTGELFF.

The rearrangement joins TRBV29-1 to TRBJ1-1; D is undetermined. CDR1 is SQVTM, CDR2 ANQGSEA, per germline. CDR3 length equals 10 residues. The germline V and J ends were trimmed by 4 bases and 8 bases, with 8 bases remaining between them. The CDR3 region has the DNA TGCAGCGTTGTTCTTCCCGAAGCTTTCTTT. It codes for CSVVLPEAFF.

The J gene is TRBJ2-4, the V gene TRBV10-2; perhaps D is TRBD1 or TRBD2 (5 bases each). V gave up 4 bases and J gave up 7 bases, with 8 bases separating them. The CDR3 has 12 amino acids. The germline CDR1 and CDR2 sequences are WSHSY and SAAADI. The CDR3 region is CASSAEGNIQYF. In DNA form, the CDR3 reads TGCGCCAGCAGTGCCGAGGGGAACATTCAGTACTTC.

The J gene is TRBJ2-4, the V gene TRBV15; 11 positions match TRBD2. Germline CDR1 and CDR2: LNHNV and YYDKDF (reference sequence). The J segment lost 1 base and the V segment lost 0 bases, leaving 11 bases of the junction unmatched. This CDR3 spans 20 amino acids. For the CDR3, the DNA is TGTGCCACCAGCAGAGAGACTAGCGGGGCCTCCGTCGGGGCCAAAAACATTCAGTACTTC. The encoded protein is CATSRETSGASVGAKNIQYF.

The chain employs TRBV30 and TRBJ1-1, with D unresolved. V was shortened by 3 bases and J by 10 bases, with 15 bases between the two germline ends. The CDR3 has 12 amino acids. Germline V gene sequence: CDR1 GTSNPN, CDR2 SVGIG (reference sequence). CDR3 nucleotide sequence: TGTGCCTGGAGAGTAGATGGGGAGATAGCTTTCTTT. As protein: CAWRVDGEIAFF.

The V and J genes are TRBV10-2 and TRBJ2-5, with D maybe TRBD1 (7 bases). Germline values: CDR1 WSHSY, CDR2 SAAADI. The V end lost 0 bases, the J end lost 4 bases, and 12 bases lay between the germline ends. The CDR3 runs 15 residues. The CDR3 DNA follows: TGCGCCAGCAGTGAGTCTTGGCAGGGGGGAGAGACCCAGTACTTC. Encoded protein: CASSESWQGGETQYF.

On this clone itself: This same CDR3 is encoded by further DNA sequences in the sample. This sequence joins TRBV18 and TRBJ2-2; 7 positions match TRBD1. V dropped 3 bases and J dropped 6; count of bases not matched to a gene: 7. The germline CDR1 and CDR2 sequences are KGHSH and LQKENI. CDR3 length: 15 amino acids. This CDR3 is CASSPGTAVAGELFF. The DNA for the CDR3 is TGTGCCAGCTCACCTGGGACAGCGGTTGCCGGGGAGCTGTTTTTT.

The CDR3 loop is CASSTSGFRGANEQFF. For the CDR3, the DNA is TGTGCCAGCAGTACATCTGGCTTTCGGGGGGCGAATGAGCAGTTCTTC. This chain links TRBV27 with TRBJ2-1, with TRBD2 as a possible D gene (7 bases). This CDR3 contains 16 residues. V lost 5 bases to trimming and J lost 7 bases, with 21 bases between them. Germline assignment: CDR1 MNHEY and CDR2 SMNVEV (reference sequence).

V and J are TRBV9 and TRBJ2-7; a possible D gene is TRBD1 (6 bases). This CDR3 spans 14 amino acids. Germline V gene sequence: CDR1 SGDLS, CDR2 YYNGEE. The V end was cut by 4 bases, the J end by 3 bases, with 14 bases between. In nucleotides, the CDR3 is TGTGCCAGCAGCCCCTGGACAGAGAACTACGAGCAGTACTTC. Encoded protein: CASSPWTENYEQYF.

The V and J genes are TRBV5-1 and TRBJ2-2, with 11 bases identical to TRBD2. The CDR3 runs 17 residues. Germline V gene data show CDR1 as SGHRS and CDR2 as YFSETQ. With V trimmed by 0 bases and J by 7 bases, 8 bases remained unmatched. The CDR3 reads CASSLDITTSGVGELFF. CDR3 bases: TGCGCCAGCAGCTTGGACATAACGACTAGCGGGGTCGGGGAGCTGTTTTTT. Combining the CDR3 with reference TRBV5-1 and TRBJ2-2 gives the whole variable domain KAGVTQTPRYLIKTRGQQVTLSCSPISGHRSVSWYQQTPGQGLQFLFEYFSETQRNKGNFPGRFSGRQFSNSRSEMNVSTLELGDSALYLCASSLDITTSGVGELFFGEGSRLTVL.

The V gene is TRBV27, the J gene TRBJ2-5; possible D gene TRBD1, 5 bases. The CDR3 has 14 amino acids. The V gene's germline CDR1 is MNHEY and CDR2 SMNVEV (reference sequence). Trimming took 4 bases from V and 5 from J, leaving 14 bases between them. The CDR3 loop is CASSSLGAGETQYF. For the CDR3, the DNA is TGTGCCAGCAGTTCCCTAGGGGCTGGGGAGACCCAGTACTTC.

V usage is TRBV10-3 and J usage is TRBJ2-3; D not certain. The ends were cut back, 3 bases at V and 1 base at J, with 17 bases in the middle. Per the germline V gene, CDR1 is ENHRY and CDR2 is SYGVKD. The CDR3 contains 17 residues. The CDR3, as DNA: TGTGCCATCAGTGATGCCAACGACCTTGGGGGCACAGATACGCAGTATTTT. Amino acids: CAISDANDLGGTDTQYF.